This T cell receptor (beta chain) stems from a study of cytomegalovirus exposure and HLA in healthy donors. Study findings and constraints: In vitro work confirmed that a few CMV-associated chains recognize CMV antigens. Across donors, sequencing depth was assumed by presence/absence analyses to be roughly uniform.

Germline V CDR1 and CDR2: LNHNV, YYDKDF (reference sequence). The CDR3 extends over 19 amino acids. Losses at the gene ends were 1 base for V and 8 bases for J; bases not matched to a gene: 15. As for this clone: What it binds is unknown.

The PCR made use of 60 Vbeta and 13 Jbeta primers. TCRdb's copy holds only in-frame clones and misses some; the assay was immunoSEQ multiplex PCR. The sample lists about 280,000 clones, 80% to 90% occurring once. The chain links TRBV15 to TRBJ1-5, with 12 bases that match TRBD1. This sequence was found in a woman aged 18-29 years in good health and CMV-seronegative. Sequencing was done on a sample of PBMCs. The CDR3 nucleotides read TGTGCCACCAGCAGAGCCCCCGGGACAGGGGGCGATTTAAGGGAGCCCCAGCATTTT. It yields the protein CATSRAPGTGGDLREPQHF.